This TCR beta chain came from a study of T cell responses to AZD1222 COVID-19 vaccine. Broader study findings: Spike-specific TCRs gained breadth and depth after people received two AZD1222 doses.

Generated by immunoSEQ multiplex PCR, the TCRdb table keeps only in-frame clones and is missing some. The sample shows 110,000 to 150,000 clones, 70% to 90% of them seen only once. V was shortened by 0 bases and J by 7 bases, with 13 bases between the two germline ends. Germline CDR1 SGHRS, CDR2 YFSETQ. This CDR3 is 14 amino acids long. For this clone: Its antigen is currently unknown.

The gene calls are TRBV5-1 and TRBJ1-2; the D gene is possibly TRBD1 (5 bases). The input for sequencing was peripheral blood, taken on day 0 of AZD1222 vaccination. The receptor was derived from an adult in good health. CDR3 sequence reads: CASSLGPGVRGYTF. Here the CDR3 DNA reads TGCGCCAGCAGCTTGGGCCCGGGGGTGCGTGGCTACACCTTC.